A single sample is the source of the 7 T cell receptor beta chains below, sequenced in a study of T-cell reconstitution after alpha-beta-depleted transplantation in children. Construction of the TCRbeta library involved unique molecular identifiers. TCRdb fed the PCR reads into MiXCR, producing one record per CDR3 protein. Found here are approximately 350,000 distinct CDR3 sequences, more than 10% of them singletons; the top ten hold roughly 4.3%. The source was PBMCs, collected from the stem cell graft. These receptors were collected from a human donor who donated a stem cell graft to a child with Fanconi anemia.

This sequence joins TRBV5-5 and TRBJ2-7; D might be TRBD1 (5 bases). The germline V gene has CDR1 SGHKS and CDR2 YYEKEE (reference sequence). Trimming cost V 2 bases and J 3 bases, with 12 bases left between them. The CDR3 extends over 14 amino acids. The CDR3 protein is CASSLSQGFYEQYF. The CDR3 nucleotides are TGTGCCAGCAGCTTATCCCAGGGTTTCTACGAGCAGTACTTC.

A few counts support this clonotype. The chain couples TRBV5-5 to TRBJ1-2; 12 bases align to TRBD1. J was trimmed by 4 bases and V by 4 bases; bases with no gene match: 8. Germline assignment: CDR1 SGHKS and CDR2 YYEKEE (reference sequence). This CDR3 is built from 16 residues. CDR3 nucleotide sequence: TGTGCCAGCAGCCCACAGGGACAGGGGGCGTTCTATGGCTACACCTTC. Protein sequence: CASSPQGQGAFYGYTF. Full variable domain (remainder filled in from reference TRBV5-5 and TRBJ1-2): DAGVTQSPTHLIKTRGQQVTLRCSPISGHKSVSWYQQVLGQGPQFIFQYYEKEERGRGNFPDRFSARQFPNYSSELNVNALLLGDSALYLCASSPQGQGAFYGYTFGSGTRLTVV.

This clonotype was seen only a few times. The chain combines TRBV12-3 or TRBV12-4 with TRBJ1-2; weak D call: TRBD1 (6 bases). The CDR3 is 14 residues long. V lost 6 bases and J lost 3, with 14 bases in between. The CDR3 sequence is CASRVGHSDYGYTF. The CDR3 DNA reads TGTGCCAGCAGGGTGGGACATAGCGACTATGGCTACACCTTC.

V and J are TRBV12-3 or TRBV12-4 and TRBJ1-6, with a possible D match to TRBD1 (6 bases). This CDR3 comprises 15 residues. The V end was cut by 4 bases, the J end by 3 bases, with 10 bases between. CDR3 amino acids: CASSSRDIYNSPLHF. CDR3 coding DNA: TGTGCCAGCAGTTCCCGGGACATCTATAATTCACCCCTCCACTTT.

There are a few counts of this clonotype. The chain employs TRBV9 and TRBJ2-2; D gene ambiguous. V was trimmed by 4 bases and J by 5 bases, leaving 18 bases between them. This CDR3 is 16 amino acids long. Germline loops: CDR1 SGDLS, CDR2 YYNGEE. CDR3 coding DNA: TGTGCCAGCAGCCACGGCCGGGCCGGAAGTACCGGGGAGCTGTTTTTT. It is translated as CASSHGRAGSTGELFF.

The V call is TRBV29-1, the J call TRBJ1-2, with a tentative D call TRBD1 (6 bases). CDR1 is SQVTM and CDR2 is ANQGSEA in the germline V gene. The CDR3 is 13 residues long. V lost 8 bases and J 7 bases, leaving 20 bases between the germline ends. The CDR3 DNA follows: TGCAGCACCGACACACAGGGATTTCGTGGCTACACCTTC. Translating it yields CSTDTQGFRGYTF. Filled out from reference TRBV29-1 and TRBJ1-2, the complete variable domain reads SAVISQKPSRDICQRGTSLTIQCQVDSQVTMMFWYRQQPGQSLTLIATANQGSEATYESGFVIDKFPISRPNLTFSTLTVSNMSPEDSSIYLCSTDTQGFRGYTFGSGTRLTVV.

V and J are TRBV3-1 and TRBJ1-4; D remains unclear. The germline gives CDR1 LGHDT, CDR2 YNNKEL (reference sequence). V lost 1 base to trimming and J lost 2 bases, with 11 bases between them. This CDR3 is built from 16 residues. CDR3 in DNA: TGTGCCAGCAGCCAAGGCGTCGCCGAGACTAATGAAAAACTGTTTTTT. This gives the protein CASSQGVAETNEKLFF.